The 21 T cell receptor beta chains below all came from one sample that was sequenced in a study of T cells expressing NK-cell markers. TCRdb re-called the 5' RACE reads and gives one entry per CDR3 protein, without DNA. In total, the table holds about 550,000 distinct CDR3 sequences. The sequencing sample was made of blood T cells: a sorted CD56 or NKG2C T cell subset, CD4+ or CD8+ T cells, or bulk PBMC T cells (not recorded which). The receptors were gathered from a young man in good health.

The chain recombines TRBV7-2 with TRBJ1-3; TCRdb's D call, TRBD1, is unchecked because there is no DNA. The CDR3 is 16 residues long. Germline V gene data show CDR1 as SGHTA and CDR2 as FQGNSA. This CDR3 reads CASSPDRGRRGNTIYF.

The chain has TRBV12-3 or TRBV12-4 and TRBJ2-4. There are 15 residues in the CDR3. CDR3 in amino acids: CASSLNPLIGNIQYF.

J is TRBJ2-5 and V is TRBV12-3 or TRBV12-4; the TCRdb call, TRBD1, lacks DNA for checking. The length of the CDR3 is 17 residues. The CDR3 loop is CASSTEYRGQFQETQYF.

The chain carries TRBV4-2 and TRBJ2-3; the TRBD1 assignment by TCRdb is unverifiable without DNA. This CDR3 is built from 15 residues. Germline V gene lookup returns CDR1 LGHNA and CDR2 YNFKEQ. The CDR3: CASSQGDSRTDTQYF.

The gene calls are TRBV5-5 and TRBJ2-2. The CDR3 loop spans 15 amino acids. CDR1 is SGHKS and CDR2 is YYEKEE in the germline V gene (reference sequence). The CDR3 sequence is CASSLALILTGELFF. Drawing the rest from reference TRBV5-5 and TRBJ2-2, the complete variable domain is DAGVTQSPTHLIKTRGQQVTLRCSPISGHKSVSWYQQVLGQGPQFIFQYYEKEERGRGNFPDRFSARQFPNYSSELNVNALLLGDSALYLCASSLALILTGELFFGEGSRLTVL.

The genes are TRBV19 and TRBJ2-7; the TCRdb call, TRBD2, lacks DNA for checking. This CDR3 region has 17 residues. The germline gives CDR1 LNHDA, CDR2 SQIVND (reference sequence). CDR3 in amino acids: CASSTTGGSTPTYEQYF.

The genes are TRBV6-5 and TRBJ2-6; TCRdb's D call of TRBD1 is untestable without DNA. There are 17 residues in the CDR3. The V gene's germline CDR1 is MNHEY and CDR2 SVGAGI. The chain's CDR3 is CASRQRTGDAGANVLTF.

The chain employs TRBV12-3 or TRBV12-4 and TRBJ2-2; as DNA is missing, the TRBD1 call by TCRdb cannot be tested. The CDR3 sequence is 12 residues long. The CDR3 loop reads CAQGAGIGELFF.

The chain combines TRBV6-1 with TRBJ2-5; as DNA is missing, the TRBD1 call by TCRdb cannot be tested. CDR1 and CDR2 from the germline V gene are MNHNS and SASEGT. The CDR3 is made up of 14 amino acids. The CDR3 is CASRKQEYQETQYF.

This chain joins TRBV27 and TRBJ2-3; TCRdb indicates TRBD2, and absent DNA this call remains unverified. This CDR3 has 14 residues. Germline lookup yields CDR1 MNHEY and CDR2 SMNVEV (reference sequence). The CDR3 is CASTLVAGRDTQYF.

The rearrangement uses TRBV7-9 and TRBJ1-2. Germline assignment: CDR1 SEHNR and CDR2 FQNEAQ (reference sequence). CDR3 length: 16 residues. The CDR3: CASSPMVAAVGYGYTF.

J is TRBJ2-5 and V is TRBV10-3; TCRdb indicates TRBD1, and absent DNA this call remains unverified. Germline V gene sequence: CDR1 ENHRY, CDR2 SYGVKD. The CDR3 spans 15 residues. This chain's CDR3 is CAISDWGTGQETQYF.

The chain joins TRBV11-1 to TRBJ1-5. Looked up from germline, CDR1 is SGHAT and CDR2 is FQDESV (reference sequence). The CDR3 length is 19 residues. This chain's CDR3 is CASSLAGRLAGLSNQPQHF.

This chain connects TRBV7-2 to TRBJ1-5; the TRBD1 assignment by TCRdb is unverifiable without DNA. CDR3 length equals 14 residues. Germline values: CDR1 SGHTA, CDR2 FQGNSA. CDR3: CASSFNRRGEPQHF.

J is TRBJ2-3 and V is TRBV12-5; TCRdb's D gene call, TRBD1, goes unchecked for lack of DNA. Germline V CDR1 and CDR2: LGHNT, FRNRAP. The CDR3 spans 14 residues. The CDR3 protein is CASARDRVADTQYF. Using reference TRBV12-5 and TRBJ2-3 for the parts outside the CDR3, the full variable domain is DARVTQTPRHKVTEMGQEVTMRCQPILGHNTVFWYRQTMMQGLELLAYFRNRAPLDDSGMPKDRFSAEMPDATLATLKIQPSEPRDSAVYFCASARDRVADTQYFGPGTRLTVL.

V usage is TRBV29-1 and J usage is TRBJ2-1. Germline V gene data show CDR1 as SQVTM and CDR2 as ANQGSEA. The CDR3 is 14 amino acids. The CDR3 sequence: CSVEKPVYTNEQFF.

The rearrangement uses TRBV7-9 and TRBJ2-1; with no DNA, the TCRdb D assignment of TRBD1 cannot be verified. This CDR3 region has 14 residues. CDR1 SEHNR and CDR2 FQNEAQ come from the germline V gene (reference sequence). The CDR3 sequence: CASSRQGTDNEQFF.

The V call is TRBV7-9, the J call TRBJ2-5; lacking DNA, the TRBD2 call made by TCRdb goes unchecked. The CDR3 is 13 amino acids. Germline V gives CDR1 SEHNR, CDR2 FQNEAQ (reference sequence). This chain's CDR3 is CASSLNSLRSQYF. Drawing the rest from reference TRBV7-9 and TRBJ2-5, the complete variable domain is DTGVSQNPRHKITKRGQNVTFRCDPISEHNRLYWYRQTLGQGPEFLTYFQNEAQLEKSRLLSDRFSAERPKGSFSTLEIQRTEQGDSAMYLCASSLNSLRSQYFGPGTRLLVL.

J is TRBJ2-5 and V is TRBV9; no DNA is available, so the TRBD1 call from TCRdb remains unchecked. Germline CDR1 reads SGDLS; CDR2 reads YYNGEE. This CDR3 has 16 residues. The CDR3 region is CASSEGTGGVLETQYF.

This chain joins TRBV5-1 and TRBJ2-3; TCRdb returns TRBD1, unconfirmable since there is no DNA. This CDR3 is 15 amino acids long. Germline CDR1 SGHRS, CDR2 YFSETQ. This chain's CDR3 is CASSRQGGNTDTQYF.

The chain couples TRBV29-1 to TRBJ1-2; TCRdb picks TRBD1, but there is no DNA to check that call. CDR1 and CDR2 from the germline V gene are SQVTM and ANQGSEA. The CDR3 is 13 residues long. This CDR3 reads CSVGGQGADGYTF.